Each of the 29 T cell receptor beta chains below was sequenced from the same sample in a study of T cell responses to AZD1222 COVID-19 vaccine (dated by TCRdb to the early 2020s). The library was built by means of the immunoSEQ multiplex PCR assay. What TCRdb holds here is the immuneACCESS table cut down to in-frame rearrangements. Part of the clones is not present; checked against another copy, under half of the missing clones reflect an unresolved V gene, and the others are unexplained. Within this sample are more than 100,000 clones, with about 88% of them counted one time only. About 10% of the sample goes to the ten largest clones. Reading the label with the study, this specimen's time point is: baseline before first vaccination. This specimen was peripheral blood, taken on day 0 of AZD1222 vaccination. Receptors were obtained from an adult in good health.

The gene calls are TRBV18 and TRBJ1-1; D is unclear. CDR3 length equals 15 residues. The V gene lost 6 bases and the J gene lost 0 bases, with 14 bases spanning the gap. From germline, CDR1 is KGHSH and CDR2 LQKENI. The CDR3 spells CASSPTRQMNTEAFF. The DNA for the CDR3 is TGTGCCAGCTCTCCGACCCGGCAGATGAACACTGAAGCTTTCTTT.

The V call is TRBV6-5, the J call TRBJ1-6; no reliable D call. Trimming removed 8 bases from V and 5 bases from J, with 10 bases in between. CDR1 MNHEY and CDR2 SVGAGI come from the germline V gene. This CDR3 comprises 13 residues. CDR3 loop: CASRATNNSPLHF. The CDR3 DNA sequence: TGTGCCAGCCGGGCTACTAATAATTCACCCCTCCACTTT.

CDR3 DNA: TGTGCCAGCAGTGACTCGAGGAGTTCCTACAATGAGCAGTTCTTC. Protein product: CASSDSRSSYNEQFF. The chain joins TRBV6-4 to TRBJ2-1; D uncertain. V was shortened by 0 bases and J by 1 base, with 7 bases between the two germline ends. The CDR3 has 15 residues. Germline V gene data show CDR1 as MRHNA and CDR2 as SNTAGT.

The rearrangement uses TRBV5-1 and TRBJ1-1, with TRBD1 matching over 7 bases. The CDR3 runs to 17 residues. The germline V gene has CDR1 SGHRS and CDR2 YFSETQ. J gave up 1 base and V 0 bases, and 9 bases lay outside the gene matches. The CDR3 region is CASSLGFSGQANTEAFF. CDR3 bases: TGCGCCAGCAGCTTGGGTTTTAGTGGACAGGCGAACACTGAAGCTTTCTTT.

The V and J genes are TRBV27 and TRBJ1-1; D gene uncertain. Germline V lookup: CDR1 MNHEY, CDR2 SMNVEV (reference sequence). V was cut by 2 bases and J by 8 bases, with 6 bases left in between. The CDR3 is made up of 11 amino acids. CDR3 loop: CASSLGLEAFF. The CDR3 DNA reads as TGTGCCAGCAGTTTAGGGCTGGAAGCTTTCTTT.

The CDR3 DNA sequence: TGTGCCAGCAGTTTATCCGGGGGGGGGTATGAGCAGTTCTTC. Its translation: CASSLSGGGYEQFF. The gene calls are TRBV27 and TRBJ2-1; TRBD2 matches 8 bases. Germline V gene lookup returns CDR1 MNHEY and CDR2 SMNVEV (reference sequence). The CDR3 runs 14 residues. With 0 bases clipped from V and 8 bases from J, the junction kept 3 bases outside the gene matches.

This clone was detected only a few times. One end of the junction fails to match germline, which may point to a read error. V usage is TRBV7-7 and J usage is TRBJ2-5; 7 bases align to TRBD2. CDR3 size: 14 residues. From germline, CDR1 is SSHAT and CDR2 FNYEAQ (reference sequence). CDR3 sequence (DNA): TGTGCTAGCAGCCCCCGACTAGCTTGGGAGACCCAGTACTTC. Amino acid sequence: CASSPRLAWETQYF.

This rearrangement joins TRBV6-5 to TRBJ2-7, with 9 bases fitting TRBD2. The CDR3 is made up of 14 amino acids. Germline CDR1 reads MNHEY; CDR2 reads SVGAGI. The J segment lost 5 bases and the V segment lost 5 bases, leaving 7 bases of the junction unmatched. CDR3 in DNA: TGTGCCAGCAGTCCCGGGACTAGCTTCCACGAGCAGTACTTC. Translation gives CASSPGTSFHEQYF.

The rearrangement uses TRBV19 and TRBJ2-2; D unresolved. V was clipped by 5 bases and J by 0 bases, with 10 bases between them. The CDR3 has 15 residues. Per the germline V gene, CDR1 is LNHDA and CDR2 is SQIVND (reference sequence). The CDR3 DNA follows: TGTGCCAGTAGTTCCCGGGCCGCGAACACCGGGGAGCTGTTTTTT. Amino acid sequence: CASSSRAANTGELFF. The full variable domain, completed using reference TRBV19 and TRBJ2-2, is DGGITQSPKYLFRKEGQNVTLSCEQNLNHDAMYWYRQDPGQGLRLIYYSQIVNDFQKGDIAEGYSVSREKKESFPLTVTSAQKNPTAFYLCASSSRAANTGELFFGEGSRLTVL.

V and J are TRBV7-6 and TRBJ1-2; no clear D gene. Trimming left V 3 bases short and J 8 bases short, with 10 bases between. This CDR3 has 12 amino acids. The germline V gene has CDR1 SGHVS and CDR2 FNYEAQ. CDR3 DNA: TGTGCCAGCAGCTTGGGTCCCGACGGCTACACCTTC. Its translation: CASSLGPDGYTF.

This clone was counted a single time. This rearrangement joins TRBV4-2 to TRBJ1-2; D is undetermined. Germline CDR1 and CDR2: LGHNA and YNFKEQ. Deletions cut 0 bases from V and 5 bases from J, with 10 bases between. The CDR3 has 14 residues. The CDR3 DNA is TGTGCCAGCAGCCAAGATCGGGCGGGGTATGGCTACACCTTC. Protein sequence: CASSQDRAGYGYTF.

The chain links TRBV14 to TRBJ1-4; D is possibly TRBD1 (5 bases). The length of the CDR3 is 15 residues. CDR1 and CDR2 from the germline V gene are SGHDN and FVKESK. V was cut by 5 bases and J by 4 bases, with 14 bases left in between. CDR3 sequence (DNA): TGTGCCAGCAGCTCATGGAGGGGTGGTAATGAAAAACTGTTTTTT. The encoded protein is CASSSWRGGNEKLFF.

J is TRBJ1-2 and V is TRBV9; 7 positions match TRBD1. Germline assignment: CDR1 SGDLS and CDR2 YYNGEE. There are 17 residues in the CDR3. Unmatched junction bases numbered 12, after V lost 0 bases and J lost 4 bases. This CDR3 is CASSVGWDSKLVYGYTF. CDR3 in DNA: TGTGCCAGCAGCGTAGGGTGGGACAGTAAGTTGGTCTATGGCTACACCTTC.

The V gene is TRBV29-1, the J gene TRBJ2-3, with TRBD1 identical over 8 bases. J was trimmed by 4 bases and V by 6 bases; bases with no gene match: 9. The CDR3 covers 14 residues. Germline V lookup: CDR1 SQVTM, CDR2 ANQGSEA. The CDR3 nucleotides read TGCAGCGTGGGAGGACAGGGTGTTGCAGATACGCAGTATTTT. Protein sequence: CSVGGQGVADTQYF.

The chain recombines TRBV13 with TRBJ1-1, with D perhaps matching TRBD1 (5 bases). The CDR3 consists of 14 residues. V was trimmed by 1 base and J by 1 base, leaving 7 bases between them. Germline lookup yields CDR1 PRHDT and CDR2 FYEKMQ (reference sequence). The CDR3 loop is CASSLVTENTEAFF. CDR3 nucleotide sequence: TGTGCCAGCAGCTTAGTGACAGAGAACACTGAAGCTTTCTTT.

CDR3 nucleotide sequence: TGCAGCGTTGGTTCGGCCGGGGCACCCCTCCACTTT. Translating it yields CSVGSAGAPLHF. The V call is TRBV29-1, the J call TRBJ1-6; D is ambiguous. The V end lost 4 bases, the J end lost 11 bases, and 12 bases lay between the germline ends. The germline V gene has CDR1 SQVTM and CDR2 ANQGSEA. This CDR3 is 12 amino acids long.

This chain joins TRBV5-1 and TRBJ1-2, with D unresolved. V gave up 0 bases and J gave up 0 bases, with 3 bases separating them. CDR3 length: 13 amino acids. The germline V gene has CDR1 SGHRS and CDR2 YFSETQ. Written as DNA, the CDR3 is TGCGCCAGCAGCTTGGGCACTAACTATGGCTACACCTTC. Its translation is CASSLGTNYGYTF.

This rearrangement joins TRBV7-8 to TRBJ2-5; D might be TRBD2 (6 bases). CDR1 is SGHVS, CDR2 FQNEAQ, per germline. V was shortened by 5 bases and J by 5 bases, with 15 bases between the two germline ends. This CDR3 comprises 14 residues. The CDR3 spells CASSLGLRQETQYF. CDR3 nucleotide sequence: TGTGCCAGCAGCCTGGGACTGCGTCAGGAGACCCAGTACTTC.

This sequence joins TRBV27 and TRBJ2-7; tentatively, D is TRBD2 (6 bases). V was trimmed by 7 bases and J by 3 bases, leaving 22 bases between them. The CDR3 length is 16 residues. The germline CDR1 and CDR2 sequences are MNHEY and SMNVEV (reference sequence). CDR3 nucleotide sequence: TGTGCCAGCACTCCCTCTGGAGGGACCTTAGGCTACGAGCAGTACTTC. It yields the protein CASTPSGGTLGYEQYF.

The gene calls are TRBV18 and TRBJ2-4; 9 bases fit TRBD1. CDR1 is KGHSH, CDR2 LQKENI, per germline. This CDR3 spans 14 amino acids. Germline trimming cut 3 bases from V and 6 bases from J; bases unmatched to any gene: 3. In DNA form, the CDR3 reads TGTGCCAGCTCACCCGGGACAGGGTTAAACATTCAGTACTTC. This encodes CASSPGTGLNIQYF. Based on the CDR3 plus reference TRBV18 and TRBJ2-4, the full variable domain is NAGVMQNPRHLVRRRGQEARLRCSPMKGHSHVYWYRQLPEEGLKFMVYLQKENIIDESGMPKERFSAEFPKEGPSILRIQQVVRGDSAAYFCASSPGTGLNIQYFGAGTRLSVL.

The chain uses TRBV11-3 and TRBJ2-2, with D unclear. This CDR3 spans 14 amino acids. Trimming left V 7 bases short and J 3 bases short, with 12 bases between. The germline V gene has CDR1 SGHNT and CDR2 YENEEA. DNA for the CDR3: TGTGCCAGCACTAACGATTTATACACCGGGGAGCTGTTTTTT. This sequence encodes CASTNDLYTGELFF.

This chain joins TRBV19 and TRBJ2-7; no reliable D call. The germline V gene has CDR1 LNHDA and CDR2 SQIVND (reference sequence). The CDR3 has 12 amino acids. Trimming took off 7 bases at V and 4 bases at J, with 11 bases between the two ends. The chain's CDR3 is CASTDQRYEQYF. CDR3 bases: TGTGCCAGTACCGACCAGAGGTACGAGCAGTACTTC.

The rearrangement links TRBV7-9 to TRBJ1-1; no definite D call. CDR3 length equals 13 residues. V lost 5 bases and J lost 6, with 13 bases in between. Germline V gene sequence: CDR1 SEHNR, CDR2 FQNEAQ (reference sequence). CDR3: CASSPDVNAEAFF. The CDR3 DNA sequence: TGTGCCAGCAGCCCGGACGTCAACGCTGAAGCTTTCTTT.

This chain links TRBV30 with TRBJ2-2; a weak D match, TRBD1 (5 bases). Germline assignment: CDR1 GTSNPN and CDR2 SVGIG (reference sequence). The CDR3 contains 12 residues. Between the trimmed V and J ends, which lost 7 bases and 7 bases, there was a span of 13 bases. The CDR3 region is CAFRDSIGELFF. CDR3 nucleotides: TGTGCCTTCAGGGATAGTATCGGGGAGCTGTTTTTT.

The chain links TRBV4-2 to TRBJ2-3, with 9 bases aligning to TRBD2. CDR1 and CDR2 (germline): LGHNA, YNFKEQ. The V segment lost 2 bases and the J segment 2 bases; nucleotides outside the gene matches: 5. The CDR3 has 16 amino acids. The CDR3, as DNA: TGTGCCAGCAGCCAACCCCTAGCGGGGAACACAGATACGCAGTATTTT. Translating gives CASSQPLAGNTDTQYF.

Written as DNA, the CDR3 is TGTGCCAGCAGCTTGGGGGGGGATCAGCCCCAGCATTTT. Translating it yields CASSLGGDQPQHF. The chain has TRBV7-2 and TRBJ1-5, with D maybe TRBD1 (5 bases). The germline gives CDR1 SGHTA, CDR2 FQGNSA. V lost 3 bases and J lost 5, with 8 bases in between. The CDR3 sequence is 13 residues long.

The CDR3 sequence: CASSHSARESNEQFF. CDR3 bases: TGTGCCAGCAGCCACTCCGCCAGGGAATCCAATGAGCAGTTCTTC. The V and J genes are TRBV7-2 and TRBJ2-1, with D possibly TRBD1 on 5 matching bases. Trimming removed 5 bases from V and 6 bases from J, with 17 bases in between. Germline values: CDR1 SGHTA, CDR2 FQGNSA. The CDR3 runs to 15 residues.

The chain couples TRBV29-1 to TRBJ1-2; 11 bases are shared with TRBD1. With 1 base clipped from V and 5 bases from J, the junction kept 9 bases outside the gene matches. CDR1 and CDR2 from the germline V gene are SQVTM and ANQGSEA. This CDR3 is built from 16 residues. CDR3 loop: CSVEGWTGGVWYGYTF. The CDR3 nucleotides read TGCAGCGTTGAAGGCTGGACAGGGGGCGTCTGGTATGGCTACACCTTC.

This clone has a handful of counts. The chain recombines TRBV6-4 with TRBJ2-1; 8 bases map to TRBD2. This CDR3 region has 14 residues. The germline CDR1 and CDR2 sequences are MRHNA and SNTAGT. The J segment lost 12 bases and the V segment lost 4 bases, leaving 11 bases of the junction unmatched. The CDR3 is CASSATSGENTQFF. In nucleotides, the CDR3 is TGTGCCAGCAGTGCCACTAGCGGTGAAAACACGCAGTTCTTC.